The present entry profiles one T cell receptor beta chain with its context. This sample was taken from a study of blood T cell repertoires in COVID-19. Enrolled during active infection, Seattle patients were then followed longitudinally. In the original processing: Using reference gene primer amplification, nucleated cell counts were estimated. Method: immunoSEQ multiplex PCR; TCRdb's copy keeps in-frame clones and lacks some. V, J and clone size derive from that table, while D and trimming were established from the DNA sequence. The sample has some 64,000 clones; roughly 78% are singletons. The CDR3 runs to 14 residues. Germline V gene sequence: CDR1 LGHNA, CDR2 YNFKEQ. The germline V and J ends were trimmed by 3 bases and 2 bases, with 10 bases remaining between them.

This chain uses TRBV4-2 with TRBJ1-2; D perhaps matches TRBD1 (6 bases). This TCR was sampled from a man aged 55 to 69 with COVID-19, enrolled during active disease. Sequencing was done on a sample of peripheral blood. The CDR3 coding sequence is TGTGCCAGCAGCCACCCCGGACAGAACTATGGCTACACCTTC. It codes for CASSHPGQNYGYTF.